This TCR beta chain comes out of a study of T cell responses to AZD1222 COVID-19 vaccine. Remarks on this clone: Its antigen is unknown.

V dropped 1 base and J dropped 3 bases, with 8 bases sitting between them. CDR1 and CDR2 from the germline V gene are SEHNR and FQNEAQ (reference sequence). CDR3 size: 14 residues. Assay: immunoSEQ multiplex PCR; the TCRdb copy retains only in-frame clones and omits some. The sample records tens of thousands of clones, roughly four fifths being singletons. General study results and limits: Unmutated variant regions are reportedly targeted by nearly half of spike-specific TCRs. Receipt of two AZD1222 doses was followed by a rise in Spike-specific TCR breadth and depth. Clonal diversity was possibly underestimated, and the donors were mostly white British, with more females. Repertoires were obtained only post-peak T cell response.

V usage is TRBV7-9 and J usage is TRBJ2-3; D ambiguous. Sequencing was performed on peripheral blood, taken 28 days after the second AZD1222 dose. The TCR comes from an adult who received the AZD1222 COVID-19 vaccine. The CDR3 here is CASSLGARTDTQYF. The CDR3 DNA is TGTGCCAGCAGCTTAGGTGCGAGGACAGATACGCAGTATTTT.